The present T cell receptor beta chain was sequenced within a study of T cells after yellow fever vaccination. V shed 2 bases, J shed 13 bases, and the junction held 6 bases outside the gene matches. The CDR3 length is 13 residues. About this clonotype itself: What it recognizes is unknown.

TCRdb reanalysed the 5' RACE reads using MiXCR and keeps one entry per CDR3 protein. The data show under 600,000 distinct CDR3 sequences, roughly 14% seen once. Study-level findings and limits: After the booster, roughly 96% of CD4 and 75% to 90% of CD8 primary-response clones were re-detected. A secondary response was less intense yet reached its peak sooner, at day 5 versus 15.

The chain is built from TRBV12-3 or TRBV12-4 and TRBJ2-7; 12 nucleotides agree with TRBD2. This sequence originates from a man aged 30 to 39 who received the YFV17D yellow fever vaccine. The sample here was PBMCs, taken on the day of the yellow fever booster vaccination. CDR3 region: CASSLSSGRAAYF. CDR3 nucleotide sequence: TGTGCCAGCAGTTTATCTAGCGGGAGGGCCGCATACTTC.